One and the same sample provided the 18 T cell receptor beta chains below, sequenced in a study of graft-versus-host responses after intestinal transplantation. These TCRs' antigens remain unknown. Clones were read by immunoSEQ multiplex PCR, and TCRdb kept only the in-frame ones, dropping some. The sample holds about 86,000 clones, around 89% seen once. The sample was unstimulated CD4+ T cells sorted from spleen or lymph node cells, taken before transplant. The receptor set was obtained from a human donor who was the organ donor for an intestinal transplant.

This clone has just one count. This chain joins TRBV13 and TRBJ1-2; possible D gene TRBD1, 6 bases. Deletions cut 3 bases from V and 0 bases from J, with 14 bases between. Germline assignment: CDR1 PRHDT and CDR2 FYEKMQ (reference sequence). The CDR3 is made up of 16 amino acids. CDR3 nucleotides: TGTGCCAGCAGCTTCATTCCGGGACAATCTAACTATGGCTACACCTTC. Its translation is CASSFIPGQSNYGYTF.

V usage is TRBV29-1 and J usage is TRBJ1-1; a possible D gene is TRBD1 (5 bases). There are 11 residues in the CDR3. V dropped 7 bases and J dropped 1 base, with 7 bases sitting between them. Germline CDR1 is SQVTM and CDR2 is ANQGSEA. CDR3 loop: CSATENTEAFF. The CDR3 DNA is TGCAGCGCGACAGAGAACACTGAAGCTTTCTTT.

V usage is TRBV5-1 and J usage is TRBJ2-2; D unclear. Trimming shortened V by 0 bases and J by 2 bases, and 8 bases separated the two germline ends. This CDR3 comprises 15 residues. Germline CDR1 and CDR2: SGHRS and YFSETQ. This chain's CDR3 is CASSLAKPNTGELFF. The CDR3 DNA follows: TGCGCCAGCAGCTTGGCCAAGCCTAACACCGGGGAGCTGTTTTTT. The complete variable domain, with remaining parts taken from reference TRBV5-1 and TRBJ2-2, reads KAGVTQTPRYLIKTRGQQVTLSCSPISGHRSVSWYQQTPGQGLQFLFEYFSETQRNKGNFPGRFSGRQFSNSRSEMNVSTLELGDSALYLCASSLAKPNTGELFFGEGSRLTVL.

V gene TRBV6-6 combines with J gene TRBJ2-3, with TRBD2 matching 9 bases. This CDR3 is built from 14 residues. Losses at the gene ends were 7 bases for V and 4 bases for J; bases not matched to a gene: 6. Germline CDR1 and CDR2: MNHNY and SVGAGI (reference sequence). The CDR3, as DNA: TGTGCCAGCACCGTTAGCGGGAGTGCAGATACGCAGTATTTT. Translating it yields CASTVSGSADTQYF.

The count of this clone is one. CDR3 region: CSVEGGAGTDTQYF. CDR3 in DNA: TGCAGCGTTGAGGGGGGAGCGGGCACAGATACGCAGTATTTT. The rearrangement links TRBV29-1 to TRBJ2-3; possible D gene TRBD2, 6 bases. Looked up from germline, CDR1 is SQVTM and CDR2 is ANQGSEA. The CDR3 spans 14 residues. V was cut by 3 bases and J by 1 base, with 11 bases left in between.

J is TRBJ2-7 and V is TRBV10-3; tentatively, D is TRBD2 (5 bases). Germline V gene sequence: CDR1 ENHRY, CDR2 SYGVKD. V shed 4 bases and J shed 4 bases, with 14 bases lying between them. The length of the CDR3 is 14 residues. CDR3 coding DNA: TGTGCCATCAGTGGAGGGCCGGGGAGTTACGAGCAGTACTTC. Translating it yields CAISGGPGSYEQYF.

The chain has TRBV2 and TRBJ2-3; TRBD1 aligns across 7 bases. Germline V gene sequence: CDR1 SNHLY, CDR2 FYNNEI. V lost 6 bases, J lost 5 bases, and 8 bases stayed unmatched. The CDR3 is made up of 14 amino acids. In nucleotides, the CDR3 is TGTGCCAGCAGGATGGACAGGTTAAAAGATACGCAGTATTTT. Translated: CASRMDRLKDTQYF.

V gene TRBV27 combines with J gene TRBJ2-5, with TRBD1 matching over 12 bases. With V trimmed by 4 bases and J by 5 bases, 8 bases remained unmatched. Germline V lookup: CDR1 MNHEY, CDR2 SMNVEV (reference sequence). The CDR3 covers 16 residues. The CDR3: CASSWSGTGGEETQYF. CDR3 nucleotide sequence: TGTGCCAGCAGTTGGTCAGGGACAGGGGGCGAGGAGACCCAGTACTTC.

The gene calls are TRBV5-1 and TRBJ2-2, with TRBD2 as a possible D gene (5 bases). The germline gives CDR1 SGHRS, CDR2 YFSETQ. This CDR3 has 15 residues. Trimming cost V 1 base and J 6 bases, with 13 bases left between them. The CDR3 here is CASSLFEGSAGELFF. In DNA form, the CDR3 reads TGCGCCAGCAGCTTGTTCGAGGGATCGGCCGGGGAGCTGTTTTTT.

The DNA of the CDR3 is TGTGCCAGCAGCCCGGGACACCAGGCCTACGAGCAGTACTTC. It yields the protein CASSPGHQAYEQYF. The rearrangement links TRBV2 to TRBJ2-7; maybe TRBD1 (6 bases). This CDR3 has 14 residues. The V end was cut by 6 bases, the J end by 2 bases, with 14 bases between. In germline, CDR1 is SNHLY, CDR2 FYNNEI.

The chain recombines TRBV19 with TRBJ2-1, with 9 bases that match TRBD2. The CDR3 totals 17 residues. Germline V gene lookup returns CDR1 LNHDA and CDR2 SQIVND (reference sequence). Trimming cost V 0 bases and J 4 bases; bases outside gene matches: 7. The chain's CDR3 is CASSIDRRLADYNEQFF. The CDR3 DNA follows: TGTGCCAGTAGTATAGATCGGCGACTAGCGGATTACAATGAGCAGTTCTTC.

This clone was observed once. V and J are TRBV19 and TRBJ2-2, with 8 bases lining up with TRBD2. J was trimmed by 3 bases and V by 5 bases; bases with no gene match: 2. The germline V gene encodes CDR1 LNHDA and CDR2 SQIVND (reference sequence). The CDR3 loop spans 14 amino acids. The CDR3 DNA sequence: TGTGCCAGTAGTGCTAGCGGGTACACCGGGGAGCTGTTTTTT. Translation: CASSASGYTGELFF.

J is TRBJ2-3 and V is TRBV2, with TRBD2 as a possible D gene (5 bases). V gave up 2 bases and J gave up 2 bases, with 11 bases separating them. This CDR3 region has 15 residues. The germline CDR1 and CDR2 sequences are SNHLY and FYNNEI. The CDR3 DNA reads as TGTGCCAGCAGTGAACCCGACTATCCCACAGATACGCAGTATTTT. Translated: CASSEPDYPTDTQYF. The full variable domain, with the rest looked up from reference TRBV2 and TRBJ2-3, is EPEVTQTPSHQVTQMGQEVILRCVPISNHLYFYWYRQILGQKVEFLVSFYNNEISEKSEIFDDQFSVERPDGSNFTLKIRSTKLEDSAMYFCASSEPDYPTDTQYFGPGTRLTVL.

This chain connects TRBV5-6 to TRBJ1-5; 8 nucleotides align to TRBD1. Germline CDR1 SGHDT, CDR2 YYEEEE. Trimming removed 1 base from V and 4 bases from J; junction bases left unmatched: 10. This CDR3 region has 17 residues. In DNA form, the CDR3 reads TGTGCCAGCAGCTTGTCGGCAGGGGGCGACCCTAATCAGCCCCAGCATTTT. Translation gives CASSLSAGGDPNQPQHF.

The chain employs TRBV27 and TRBJ1-3, with D possibly TRBD1 on 5 matching bases. The CDR3 has 16 amino acids. Trimming removed 5 bases from V and 0 bases from J, with 14 bases in between. Germline lookup yields CDR1 MNHEY and CDR2 SMNVEV (reference sequence). The CDR3 region is CASSPRQGLSGNTIYF. The CDR3, as DNA: TGTGCCAGCAGTCCCCGCCAGGGTCTCTCTGGAAACACCATATATTTT.

The V and J genes are TRBV19 and TRBJ2-7; D ambiguous. With 3 bases removed from V and 6 bases from J, the gap between germline ends came to 9 bases. This CDR3 region has 12 residues. The germline V gene encodes CDR1 LNHDA and CDR2 SQIVND (reference sequence). For the CDR3, the DNA is TGTGCCAGTAGTATGATCGGTGGCGAGCAGTACTTC. Encoded protein: CASSMIGGEQYF.

The chain carries TRBV19 and TRBJ2-7; 10 bases agree with TRBD1. Losses at the gene ends were 6 bases for V and 4 bases for J; bases not matched to a gene: 9. Per germline, CDR1 LNHDA and CDR2 SQIVND (reference sequence). The CDR3 contains 15 residues. The CDR3 DNA reads as TGTGCCAGTAGCTCACCGGGACAGGGGTGGTACGAGCAGTACTTC. As protein: CASSSPGQGWYEQYF.

The chain combines TRBV11-2 with TRBJ2-4; D is possibly TRBD2 (6 bases). From germline, CDR1 is SGHAT and CDR2 FQNNGV. V was trimmed by 5 bases and J by 16 bases, leaving 24 bases between them. The CDR3 totals 14 residues. In DNA form, the CDR3 reads TGTGCCAGCAGCCGTGCGAGCCAGGGACTGGGAATCTACTTC. Encoded protein: CASSRASQGLGIYF.